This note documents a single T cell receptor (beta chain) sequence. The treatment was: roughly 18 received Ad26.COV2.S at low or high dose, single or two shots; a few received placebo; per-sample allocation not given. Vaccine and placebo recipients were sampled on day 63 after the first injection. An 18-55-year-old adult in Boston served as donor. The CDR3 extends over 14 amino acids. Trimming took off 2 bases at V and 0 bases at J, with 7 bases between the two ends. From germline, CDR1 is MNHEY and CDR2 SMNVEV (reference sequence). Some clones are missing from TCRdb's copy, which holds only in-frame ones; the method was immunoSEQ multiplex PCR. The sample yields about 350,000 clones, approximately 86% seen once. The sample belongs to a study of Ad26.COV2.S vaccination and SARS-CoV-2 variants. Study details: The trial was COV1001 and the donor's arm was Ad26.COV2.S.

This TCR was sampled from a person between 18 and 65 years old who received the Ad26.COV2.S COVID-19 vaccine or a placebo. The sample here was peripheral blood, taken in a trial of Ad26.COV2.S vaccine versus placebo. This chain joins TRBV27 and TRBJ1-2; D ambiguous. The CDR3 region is CASSLAGTNYGYTF. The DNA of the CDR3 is TGTGCCAGCAGTTTAGCCGGGACTAACTATGGCTACACCTTC.